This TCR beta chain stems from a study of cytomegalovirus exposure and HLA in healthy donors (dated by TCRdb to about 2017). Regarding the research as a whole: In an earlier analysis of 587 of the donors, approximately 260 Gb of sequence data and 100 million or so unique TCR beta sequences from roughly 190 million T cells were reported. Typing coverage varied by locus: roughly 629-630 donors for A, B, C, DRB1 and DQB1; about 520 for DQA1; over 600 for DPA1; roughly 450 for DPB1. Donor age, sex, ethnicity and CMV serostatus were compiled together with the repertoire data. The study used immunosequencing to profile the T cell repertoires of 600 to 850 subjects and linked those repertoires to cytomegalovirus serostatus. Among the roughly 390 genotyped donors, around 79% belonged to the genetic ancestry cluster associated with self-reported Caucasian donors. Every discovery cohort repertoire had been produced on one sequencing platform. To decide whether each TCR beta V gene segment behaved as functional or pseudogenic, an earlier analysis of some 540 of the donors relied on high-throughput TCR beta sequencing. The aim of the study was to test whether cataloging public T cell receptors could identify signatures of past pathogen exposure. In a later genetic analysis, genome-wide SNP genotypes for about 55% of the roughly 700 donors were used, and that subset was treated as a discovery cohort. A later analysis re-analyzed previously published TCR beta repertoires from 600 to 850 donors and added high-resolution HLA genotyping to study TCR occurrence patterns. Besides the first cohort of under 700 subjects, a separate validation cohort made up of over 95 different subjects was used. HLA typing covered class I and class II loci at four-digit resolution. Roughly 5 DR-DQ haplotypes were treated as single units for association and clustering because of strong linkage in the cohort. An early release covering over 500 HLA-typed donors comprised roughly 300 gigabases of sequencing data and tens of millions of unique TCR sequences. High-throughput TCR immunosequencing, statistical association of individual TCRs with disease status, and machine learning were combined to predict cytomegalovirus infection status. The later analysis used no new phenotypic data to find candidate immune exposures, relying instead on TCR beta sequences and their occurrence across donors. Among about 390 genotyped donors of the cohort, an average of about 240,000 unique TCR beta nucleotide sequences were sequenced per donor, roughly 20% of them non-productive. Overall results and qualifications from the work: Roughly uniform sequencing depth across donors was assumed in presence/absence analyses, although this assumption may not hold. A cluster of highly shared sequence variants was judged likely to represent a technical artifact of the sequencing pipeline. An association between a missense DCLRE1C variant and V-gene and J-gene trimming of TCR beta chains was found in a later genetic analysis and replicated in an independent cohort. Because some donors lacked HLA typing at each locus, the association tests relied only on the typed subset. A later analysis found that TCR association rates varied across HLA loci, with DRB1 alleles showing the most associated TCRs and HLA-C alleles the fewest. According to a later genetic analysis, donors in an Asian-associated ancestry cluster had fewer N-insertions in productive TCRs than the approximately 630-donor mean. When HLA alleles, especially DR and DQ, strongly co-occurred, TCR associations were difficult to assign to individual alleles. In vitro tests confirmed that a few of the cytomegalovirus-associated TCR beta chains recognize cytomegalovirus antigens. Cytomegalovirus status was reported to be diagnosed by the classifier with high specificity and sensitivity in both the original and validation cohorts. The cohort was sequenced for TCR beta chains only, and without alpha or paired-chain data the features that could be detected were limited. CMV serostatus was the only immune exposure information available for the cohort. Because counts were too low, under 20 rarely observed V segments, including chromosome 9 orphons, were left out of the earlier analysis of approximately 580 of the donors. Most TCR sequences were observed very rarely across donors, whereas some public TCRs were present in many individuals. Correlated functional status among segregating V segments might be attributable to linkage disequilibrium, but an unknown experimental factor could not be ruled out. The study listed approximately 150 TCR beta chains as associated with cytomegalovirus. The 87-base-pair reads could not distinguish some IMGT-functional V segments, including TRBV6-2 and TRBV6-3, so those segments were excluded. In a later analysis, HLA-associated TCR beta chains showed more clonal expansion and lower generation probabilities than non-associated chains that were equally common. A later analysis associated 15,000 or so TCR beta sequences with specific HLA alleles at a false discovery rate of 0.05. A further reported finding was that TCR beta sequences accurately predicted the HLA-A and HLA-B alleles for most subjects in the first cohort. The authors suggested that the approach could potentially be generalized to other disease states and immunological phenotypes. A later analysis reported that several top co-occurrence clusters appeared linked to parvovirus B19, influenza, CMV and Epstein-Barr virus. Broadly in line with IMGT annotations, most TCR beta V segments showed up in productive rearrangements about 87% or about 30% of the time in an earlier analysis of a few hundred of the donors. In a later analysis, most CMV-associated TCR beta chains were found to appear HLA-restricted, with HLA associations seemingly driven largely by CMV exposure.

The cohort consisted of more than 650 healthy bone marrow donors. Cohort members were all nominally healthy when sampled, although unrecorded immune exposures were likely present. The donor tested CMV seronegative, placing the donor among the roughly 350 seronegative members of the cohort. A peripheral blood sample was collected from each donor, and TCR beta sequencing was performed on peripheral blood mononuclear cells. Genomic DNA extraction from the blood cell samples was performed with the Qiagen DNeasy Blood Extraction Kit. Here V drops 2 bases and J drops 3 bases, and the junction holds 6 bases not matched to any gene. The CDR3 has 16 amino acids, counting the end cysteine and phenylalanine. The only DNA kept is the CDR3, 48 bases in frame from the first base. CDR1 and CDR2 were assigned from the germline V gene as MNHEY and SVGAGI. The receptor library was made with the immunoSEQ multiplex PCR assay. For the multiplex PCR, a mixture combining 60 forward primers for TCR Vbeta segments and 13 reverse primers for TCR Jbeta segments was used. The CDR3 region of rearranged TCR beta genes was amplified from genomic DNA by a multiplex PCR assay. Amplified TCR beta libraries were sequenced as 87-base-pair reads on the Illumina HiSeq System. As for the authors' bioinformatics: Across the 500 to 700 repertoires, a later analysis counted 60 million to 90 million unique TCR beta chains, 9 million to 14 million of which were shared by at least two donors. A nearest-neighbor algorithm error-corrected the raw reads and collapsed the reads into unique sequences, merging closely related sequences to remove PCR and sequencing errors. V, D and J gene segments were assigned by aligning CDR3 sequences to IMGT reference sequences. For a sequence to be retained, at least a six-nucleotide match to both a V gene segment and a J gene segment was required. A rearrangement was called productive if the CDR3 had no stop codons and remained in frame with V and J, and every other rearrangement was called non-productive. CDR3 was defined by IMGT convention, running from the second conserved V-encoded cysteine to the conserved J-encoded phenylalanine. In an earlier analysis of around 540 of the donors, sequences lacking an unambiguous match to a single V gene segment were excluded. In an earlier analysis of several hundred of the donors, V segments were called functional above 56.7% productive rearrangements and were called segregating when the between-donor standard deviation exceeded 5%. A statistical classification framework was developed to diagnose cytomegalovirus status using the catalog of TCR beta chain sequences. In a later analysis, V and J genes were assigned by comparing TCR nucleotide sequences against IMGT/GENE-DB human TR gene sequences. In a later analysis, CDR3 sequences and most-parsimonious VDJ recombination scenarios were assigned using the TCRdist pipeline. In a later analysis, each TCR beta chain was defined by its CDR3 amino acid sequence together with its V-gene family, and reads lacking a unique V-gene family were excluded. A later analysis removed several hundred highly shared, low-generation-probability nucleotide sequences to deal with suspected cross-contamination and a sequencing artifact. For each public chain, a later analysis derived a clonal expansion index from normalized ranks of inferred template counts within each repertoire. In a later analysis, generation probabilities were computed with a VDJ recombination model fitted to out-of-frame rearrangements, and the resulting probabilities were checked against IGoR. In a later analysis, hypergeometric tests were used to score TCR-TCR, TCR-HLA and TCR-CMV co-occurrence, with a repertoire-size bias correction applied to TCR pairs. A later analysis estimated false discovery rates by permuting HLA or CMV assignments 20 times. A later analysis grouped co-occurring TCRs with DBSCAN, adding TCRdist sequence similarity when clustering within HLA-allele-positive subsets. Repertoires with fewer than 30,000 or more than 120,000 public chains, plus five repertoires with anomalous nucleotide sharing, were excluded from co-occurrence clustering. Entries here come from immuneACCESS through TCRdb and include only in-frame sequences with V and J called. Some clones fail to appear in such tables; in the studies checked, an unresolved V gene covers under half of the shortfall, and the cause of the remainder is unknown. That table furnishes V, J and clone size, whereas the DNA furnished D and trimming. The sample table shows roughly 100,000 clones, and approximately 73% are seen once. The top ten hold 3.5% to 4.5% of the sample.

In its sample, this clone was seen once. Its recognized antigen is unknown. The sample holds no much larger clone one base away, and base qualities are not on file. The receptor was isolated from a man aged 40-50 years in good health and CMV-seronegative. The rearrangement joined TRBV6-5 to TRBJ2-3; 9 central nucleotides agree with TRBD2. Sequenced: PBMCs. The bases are TGTGCCAGCAGTTACGATGGCGGGGGGGCTACAGATACGCAGTATTTT. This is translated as CASSYDGGGATDTQYF.